These 9 T cell receptor beta chains originate from one sample sequenced in a study of shared clonotypes between healthy human individuals. Method: immunoSEQ multiplex PCR; TCRdb's copy keeps in-frame clones and lacks some. The top ten hold 9.5% to 15% of the sample, which has fewer than 550,000 clones, about 79% seen once. Material for sequencing was PBMCs. Receptors originate from a middle-aged woman in good health. Some clones in this sample may be carry-over from other donors' samples.

This clone was observed once. The V and J genes are TRBV7-2 and TRBJ2-1, with D hard to call. CDR1 and CDR2 from the germline V gene are SGHTA and FQGNSA. The V end lost 5 bases, the J end lost 9 bases, and 8 bases lay between the germline ends. This CDR3 comprises 11 residues. The CDR3 sequence is CASSDHGEQFF. The DNA of the CDR3 is TGTGCCAGCAGCGATCATGGTGAGCAGTTCTTC.

The CDR3 reads CASSAGTSGRSDTQYF. The CDR3 nucleotides are TGCGCCAGCAGCGCAGGGACTAGCGGGAGATCAGATACGCAGTATTTT. The chain uses TRBV5-1 and TRBJ2-3; 14 bases are shared with TRBD2. The CDR3 length is 16 residues. Unmatched junction bases numbered 5, after V lost 4 bases and J lost 4 bases. The germline V gene has CDR1 SGHRS and CDR2 YFSETQ.

The V and J genes are TRBV4-2 and TRBJ2-3; TRBD2 agrees at 8 bases. J lost 1 base, V lost 1 base, and 7 bases had no gene match. CDR1 and CDR2 (germline): LGHNA, YNFKEQ. The CDR3 extends over 17 amino acids. CDR3 nucleotide sequence: TGTGCCAGCAGCCAAGGTTCAGCGGGAGATCGCACAGATACGCAGTATTTT. It specifies CASSQGSAGDRTDTQYF.

The chain links TRBV27 to TRBJ2-2; 7 bases fit TRBD2. In germline, CDR1 is MNHEY, CDR2 SMNVEV (reference sequence). The CDR3 is 15 residues long. V shed 5 bases and J 7 bases; nucleotides not matched to a gene: 10. The CDR3 region is CASSLLGREGGELFF. The CDR3, as DNA: TGTGCCAGCAGTCTTCTAGGGAGGGAAGGCGGGGAGCTGTTTTTT.

With respect to this clone: At the DNA level, this CDR3 is encoded by other sequences in the same sample as well. This chain connects TRBV2 to TRBJ1-1; D possibly corresponds to TRBD1 (6 bases). This CDR3 has 15 residues. Germline V gene data show CDR1 as SNHLY and CDR2 as FYNNEI. V was trimmed by 2 bases and J by 1 base, leaving 11 bases between them. CDR3 DNA: TGTGCCAGCAGTGAATGGGGGGGCAGGAACACTGAAGCTTTCTTT. Amino acids: CASSEWGGRNTEAFF.

This clone was detected only a few times. V usage is TRBV11-3 and J usage is TRBJ1-1, with 7 bases fitting TRBD1. The CDR3 is 13 residues long. The junction had 0 bases not matched to a gene; V was cut back by 1 base and J by 4 bases. Germline-derived CDR1 and CDR2 are SGHNT and YENEEA. CDR3 in amino acids: CASSLGQGTEAFF. CDR3 nucleotides: TGTGCCAGCAGCTTAGGACAGGGCACTGAAGCTTTCTTT.

With respect to this clone: This could be a read error, since a much larger clone is one nucleotide away. The V gene is TRBV5-1, the J gene TRBJ2-6; D remains ambiguous. V was pared by 0 bases and J by 0 bases, with 4 bases between. The CDR3 totals 15 residues. Germline V CDR1 and CDR2: SGHRS, YFSETQ. Here the CDR3 reads CASSLGPSGANVLTF. CDR3 in DNA: TGCGCCAGCAGCTTGGGTCCCTCTGGGGCCAACGTCCTGACTTTC.

As to this clone: Sequence at one end of the junction differs from germline and may be a read error. The chain employs TRBV7-9 and TRBJ2-3; possible D gene TRBD2, 6 bases. This CDR3 contains 18 residues. The germline CDR1 and CDR2 sequences are SEHNR and FQNEAQ (reference sequence). CDR3 in amino acids: CTSSLTLAGGAIADTQYF. The CDR3 nucleotides read TGTACCAGCAGCTTGACCCTAGCAGGAGGGGCGATCGCAGATACGCAGTATTTT.

This clone is a singleton in its sample. Other DNA sequences in this sample translate to the same CDR3. The chain is built from TRBV27 and TRBJ2-7; TRBD1 might be the D (6 bases). V dropped 3 bases and J dropped 2 bases, with 11 bases sitting between them. Germline V CDR1 and CDR2: MNHEY, SMNVEV (reference sequence). The CDR3 extends over 14 amino acids. The DNA of the CDR3 is TGTGCCAGCAGTTTCACACAGGGACCCTACGAGCAGTACTTC. This codes for CASSFTQGPYEQYF.